The rows below give T cell receptor beta chains drawn from one sample of a study of T cell responses to AZD1222 COVID-19 vaccine. Some clones are missing from TCRdb's copy, which holds only in-frame ones; the method was immunoSEQ multiplex PCR. The sample includes a few hundred thousand clones, approximately 95% of them seen just once. Sequenced material: peripheral blood, taken on day 0 of AZD1222 vaccination. These receptors were taken from an adult in good health. CDR3s include the opening cysteine and the closing phenylalanine or tryptophan. A D gene is named only where the DNA matches it firmly. Clone size appears in some rows only: once, few, many, or a class for an expanded clone.

V,size,D,J,CDR3,DNA
TRBV30,NA,NA,TRBJ1-5,CAWTPPRGARNQPQHF,TGTGCCTGGACCCCACCCCGGGGGGCACGGAATCAGCCCCAGCATTTT
TRBV5-1,NA,TRBD1,TRBJ1-6,CASSTGQGTNSPLHF,TGCGCCAGCAGCACGGGACAGGGGACGAATTCACCCCTCCACTTT
TRBV18,NA,TRBD1,TRBJ2-1,CASSPRGLASYNEQFF,TGTGCCAGCTCACCGAGGGGGCTAGCCTCCTACAATGAGCAGTTCTTC
TRBV7-2,NA,NA,TRBJ2-7,CASSANNYEQYF,TGTGCCAGCAGCGCAAACAACTACGAGCAGTACTTC
TRBV15,few,NA,TRBJ1-3,CATSREQTAERSGNTIYF,TGTGCCACCAGCAGAGAACAGACTGCGGAACGGTCTGGAAACACCATATATTTT
TRBV3-1/TRBV3-2,NA,NA,TRBJ1-1,CASRTGAGAEAFF,TGTGCCAGCCGTACAGGCGCCGGGGCTGAAGCTTTCTTT
TRBV24-1,NA,NA,TRBJ2-2,CATSDQNRGGELFF,TGTGCCACCAGTGACCAAAACCGTGGCGGGGAGCTGTTTTTT
TRBV3-1/TRBV3-2,NA,NA,TRBJ1-5,CASSQQGGQPQHF,TGTGCCAGCAGCCAACAGGGAGGACAGCCCCAGCATTTT
TRBV23-1,NA,NA,TRBJ1-6,CASSQSRGSSYNSPLHF,TGCGCCAGCAGTCAATCCAGGGGTAGCTCCTATAATTCACCCCTCCACTTT
TRBV10-3,NA,NA,TRBJ2-5,CAISESVGGARFQETQYF,TGTGCCATCAGTGAGTCGGTTGGCGGGGCCCGGTTCCAGGAGACCCAGTACTTC
TRBV6-2/TRBV6-3,NA,NA,TRBJ1-6,CASSYAGSPLHF,TGTGCCAGCAGTTATGCGGGTTCACCCCTCCACTTT
TRBV28,NA,NA,TRBJ2-7,CASSSGDSYEQYF,TGTGCCAGCAGTAGCGGAGACTCCTACGAGCAGTACTTC
TRBV10-3,NA,NA,TRBJ2-3,CAISEDSYTQYF,TGTGCCATCAGTGAGGATTCCTATACGCAGTATTTT
TRBV4-1,NA,NA,TRBJ2-6,CASKEGSTGANVLTF,TGCGCCAGCAAAGAAGGTTCCACTGGGGCCAACGTCCTGACTTTC
TRBV5-4,NA,TRBD1,TRBJ2-6,CASSPRTGFASGANVLTF,TGTGCCAGCAGCCCAAGGACAGGGTTTGCGTCTGGGGCCAACGTCCTGACTTTC
TRBV3-1/TRBV3-2,NA,TRBD1,TRBJ1-3,CASGQGGNTIYF,TGTGCCAGTGGACAGGGCGGAAACACCATATATTTT
TRBV27,NA,TRBD1,TRBJ2-7,CASSLLGQGEERQYF,TGTGCCAGCAGTTTGTTGGGACAGGGGGAGGAAAGGCAGTACTTC
TRBV19,NA,TRBD1,TRBJ1-5,CASSEQGNINQPQHF,TGTGCCAGTAGTGAACAGGGGAATATCAACCAGCCCCAGCATTTT
TRBV6-5,NA,NA,TRBJ1-2,CASSYTGMAGDGYTF,TGTGCCAGCAGTTACACCGGGATGGCAGGGGATGGCTACACCTTC
TRBV19,NA,NA,TRBJ1-6,CASSPPGGPRGSPLHF,TGTGCCAGTAGTCCCCCAGGAGGACCGCGGGGTTCACCCCTCCACTTT
TRBV7-9,few,TRBD1,TRBJ1-1,CASSWGTGATEAFF,TGTGCCAGCAGCTGGGGGACAGGGGCCACTGAAGCTTTCTTT
TRBV28,NA,NA,TRBJ1-1,CASSLTLRGGGPEAFF,TGTGCCAGCAGTTTAACGCTCCGAGGCGGGGGTCCTGAAGCTTTCTTT
TRBV2,NA,NA,TRBJ2-3,CASSAGSRTDTQYF,TGTGCCAGCAGTGCGGGATCAAGGACAGATACGCAGTATTTT
TRBV15,NA,NA,TRBJ1-5,CATSGGWGSNQPQHF,TGTGCCACCAGCGGCGGTTGGGGGAGCAATCAGCCCCAGCATTTT
TRBV5-6,NA,NA,TRBJ1-6,CASSLERNSPLHF,TGTGCCAGCAGCTTGGAGCGGAATTCACCCCTCCACTTT